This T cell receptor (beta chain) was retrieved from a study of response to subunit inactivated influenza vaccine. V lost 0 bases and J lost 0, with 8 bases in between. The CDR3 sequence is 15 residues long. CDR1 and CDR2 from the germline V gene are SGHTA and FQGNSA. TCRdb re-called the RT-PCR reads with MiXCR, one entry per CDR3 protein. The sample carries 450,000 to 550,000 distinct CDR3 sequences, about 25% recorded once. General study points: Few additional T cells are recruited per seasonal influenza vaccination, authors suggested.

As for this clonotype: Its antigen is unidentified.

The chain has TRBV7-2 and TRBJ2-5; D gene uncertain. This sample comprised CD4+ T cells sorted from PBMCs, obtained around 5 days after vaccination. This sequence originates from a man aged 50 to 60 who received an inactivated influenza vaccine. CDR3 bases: TGTGCCAGCAGCTTAGCGCAGACCAACCAAGAGACCCAGTACTTC. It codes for CASSLAQTNQETQYF. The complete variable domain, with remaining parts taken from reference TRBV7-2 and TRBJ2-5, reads GAGVSQSPSNKVTEKGKDVELRCDPISGHTALYWYRQSLGQGLEFLIYFQGNSAPDKSGLPSDRFSAERTGGSVSTLTIQRTQQEDSAVYLCASSLAQTNQETQYFGPGTRLLVL.